One and the same sample provided the 2 T cell receptor beta chains below, sequenced in a study of T cells after yellow fever vaccination. TCRdb fed the 5' RACE reads into MiXCR, producing one record per CDR3 protein. The data show around 260,000 distinct CDR3 sequences, with roughly 4.8% seen just once and more than 3% held by the top ten. The material sequenced was CD4+ T cells sorted from PBMCs, taken on the day of the yellow fever booster vaccination. These receptors all stem from a young man who received the YFV17D yellow fever vaccine.

This clonotype was detected ten times or more. The chain has TRBV7-2 and TRBJ2-1; tentative D call: TRBD2 (6 bases). Trimming took 0 bases from V and 9 from J, leaving 12 bases between them. The CDR3 is 14 amino acids. Germline values: CDR1 SGHTA, CDR2 FQGNSA. The CDR3 DNA follows: TGTGCCAGCAGCTTAGCCGGGGGAGAGGGTGAGCAGTTCTTC. Translating it yields CASSLAGGEGEQFF.

The chain recombines TRBV3-1 with TRBJ2-3; TRBD2 matches 9 bases. The germline V gene encodes CDR1 LGHDT and CDR2 YNNKEL (reference sequence). The CDR3 sequence is 14 residues long. V lost 6 bases to trimming and J lost 3 bases; unmatched junction nucleotides: 4. CDR3 amino acids: CASRRGGPTDTQYF. CDR3 nucleotides: TGTGCCAGCAGGCGGGGGGGCCCGACAGATACGCAGTATTTT.